These T cell receptor beta chains were read from a single sample in a study of T cells in Graves' hyperthyroidism and ophthalmopathy. Via MiXCR, TCRdb re-called the multiplex PCR reads, giving one row per CDR3 protein. The sample includes 300,000 to 450,000 distinct CDR3 sequences, approximately 14% of them seen just once. The specimen was blood. These receptors came from a woman under 30 with Graves' hyperthyroidism that later progressed to Graves' ophthalmopathy. The CDR3 runs from the conserved cysteine through the conserved F or W. Each record gives: clone size, J gene, V gene, D gene, CDR3 protein, CDR3 DNA. The D gene is left open where the match is weak. Expanded clones are given a class, and other clones once, few, many or no size at all.

>few|TRBJ1-1|TRBV27|-
CASSSNQRGVLSTEAFF
TGTGCCAGCAGTTCAAATCAAAGAGGGGTGCTGAGCACTGAAGCTTTCTTT
>few|TRBJ2-1|TRBV20-1|-
CSANPTPGVQFF
TGCAGTGCTAATCCGACTCCTGGGGTACAGTTCTTC
>-|TRBJ1-1|TRBV12-3/TRBV12-4|-
CASSLARTEAFF
TGTGCCAGCAGTTTAGCTCGGACTGAAGCTTTCTTT
>many|TRBJ2-2|TRBV30|TRBD2
CAWRRGRNTGELFF
TGTGCCTGGAGGCGCGGGAGGAACACCGGGGAGCTGTTTTTT
>-|TRBJ2-5|TRBV7-2|TRBD2
CASSFSSGIMETQYF
TGTGCCAGCAGCTTTTCTAGCGGGATAATGGAGACCCAGTACTTC
>many|TRBJ1-2|TRBV7-8|-
CASSLGQTGGYTF
TGTGCCAGCAGCTTAGGGCAGACTGGTGGCTACACCTTC
>few|TRBJ2-2|TRBV2|TRBD1
CASRPGTGESGELFF
TGTGCCAGCAGACCCGGGACAGGGGAGTCCGGGGAGCTGTTTTTT
>many|TRBJ2-7|TRBV19|-
CASSNPPLDEQYF
TGTGCCAGTAGTAACCCCCCCCTAGACGAGCAGTACTTC
>many|TRBJ2-5|TRBV28|TRBD2
CASSLGLAGEETQYF
TGTGCCAGCAGTCTTGGACTAGCGGGAGAAGAGACCCAGTACTTC
>few|TRBJ2-1|TRBV12-3/TRBV12-4|-
CASSGRRDGNEQFF
TGTGCCAGCAGTGGCCGCCGGGACGGGAATGAGCAGTTCTTC
>few|TRBJ1-5|TRBV19|TRBD1
CASSIEGTGKVQPQHF
TGTGCCAGTAGTATAGAAGGGACAGGGAAGGTTCAGCCCCAGCATTTT
>many|TRBJ2-1|TRBV6-1|TRBD2
CASSGQLAGIYNEQFF
TGTGCCAGCAGTGGGCAACTAGCGGGGATATACAATGAGCAGTTCTTC
>many|TRBJ2-1|TRBV2|-
CASSFSHRSNEQFF
TGTGCCAGCAGTTTTTCTCATCGATCAAATGAGCAGTTCTTC